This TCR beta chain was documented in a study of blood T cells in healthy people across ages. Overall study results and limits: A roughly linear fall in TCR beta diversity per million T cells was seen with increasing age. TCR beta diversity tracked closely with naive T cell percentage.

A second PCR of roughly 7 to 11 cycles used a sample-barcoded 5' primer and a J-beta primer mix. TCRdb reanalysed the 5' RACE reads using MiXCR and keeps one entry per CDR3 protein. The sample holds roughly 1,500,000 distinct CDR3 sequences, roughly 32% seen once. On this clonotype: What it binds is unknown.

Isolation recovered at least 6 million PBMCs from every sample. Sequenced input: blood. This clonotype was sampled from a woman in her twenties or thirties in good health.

Here the CDR3 DNA reads TGTGCCAGCAGCTTCCTTCGACTAGCGGGAATTTCAGGGACCCAGTACTTC. It yields the protein CASSFLRLAGISGTQYF. The rearrangement uses TRBV7-2 and TRBJ2-5; 11 positions match TRBD2. The CDR3 sequence is 17 residues long. V trimming: 3 bases; J trimming: 7 bases; junction bases outside the gene matches: 13. Per germline, CDR1 SGHTA and CDR2 FQGNSA.